This T cell receptor (beta chain) was sequenced during a study of a mutant IDH1 vaccine in newly diagnosed glioma. Time point meaning: week 11, during vaccination. Every vaccine dose comprised 300 ug of mutant IDH1 20-mer peptide plus topical imiquimod. To note about this clone: Its antigen remains unknown.

Germline V gene lookup returns CDR1 SGHTA and CDR2 FQGNSA. The CDR3 contains 15 residues. Trimming took off 5 bases at V and 2 bases at J, with 15 bases between the two ends. The table came from immunoSEQ multiplex PCR; TCRdb's copy has only in-frame clones and leaves some out. The table has around 57,000 clones, about 88% seen once; the top ten hold under 2%. This receptor was obtained from a man aged 40-55 years with glioma. The chain links TRBV7-2 to TRBJ1-2, with D maybe TRBD1 (6 bases). This specimen consisted of PBMCs, obtained from a glioma patient whose treatment included an IDH1 peptide vaccine. The CDR3 bases are TGTGCCAGCAGCCCCGCCCGAGACAGGAACTATGGCTACACCTTC. This sequence encodes CASSPARDRNYGYTF.